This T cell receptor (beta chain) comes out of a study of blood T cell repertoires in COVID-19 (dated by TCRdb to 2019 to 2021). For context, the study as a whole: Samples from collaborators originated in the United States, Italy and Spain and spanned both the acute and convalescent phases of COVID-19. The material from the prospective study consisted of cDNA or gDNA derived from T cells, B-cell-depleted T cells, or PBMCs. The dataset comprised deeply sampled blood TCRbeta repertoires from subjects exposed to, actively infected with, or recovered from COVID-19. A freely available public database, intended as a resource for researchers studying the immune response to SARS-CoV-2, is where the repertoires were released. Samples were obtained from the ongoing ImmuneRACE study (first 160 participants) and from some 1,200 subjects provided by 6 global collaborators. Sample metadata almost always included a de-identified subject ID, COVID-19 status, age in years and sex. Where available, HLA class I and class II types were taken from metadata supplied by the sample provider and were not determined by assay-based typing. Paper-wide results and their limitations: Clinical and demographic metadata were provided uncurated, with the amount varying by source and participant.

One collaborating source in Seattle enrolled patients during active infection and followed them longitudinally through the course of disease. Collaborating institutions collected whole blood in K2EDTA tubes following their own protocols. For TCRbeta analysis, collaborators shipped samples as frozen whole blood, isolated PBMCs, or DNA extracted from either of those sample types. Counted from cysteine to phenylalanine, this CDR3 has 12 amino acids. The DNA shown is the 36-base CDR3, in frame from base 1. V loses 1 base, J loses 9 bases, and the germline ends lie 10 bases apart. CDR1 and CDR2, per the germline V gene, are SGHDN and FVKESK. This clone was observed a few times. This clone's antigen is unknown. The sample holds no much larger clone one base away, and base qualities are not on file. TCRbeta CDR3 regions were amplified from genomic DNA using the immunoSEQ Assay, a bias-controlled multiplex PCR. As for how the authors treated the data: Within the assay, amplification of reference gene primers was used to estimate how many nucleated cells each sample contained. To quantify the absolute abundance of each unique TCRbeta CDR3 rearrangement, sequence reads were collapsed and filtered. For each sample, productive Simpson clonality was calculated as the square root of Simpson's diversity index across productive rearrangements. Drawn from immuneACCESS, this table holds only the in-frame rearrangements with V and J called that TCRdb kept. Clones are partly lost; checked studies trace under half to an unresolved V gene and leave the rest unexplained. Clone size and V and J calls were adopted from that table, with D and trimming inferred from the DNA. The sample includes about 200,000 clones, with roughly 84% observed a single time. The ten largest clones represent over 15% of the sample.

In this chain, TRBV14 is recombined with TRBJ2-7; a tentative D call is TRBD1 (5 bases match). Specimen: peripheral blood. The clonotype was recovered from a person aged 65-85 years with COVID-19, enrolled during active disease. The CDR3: CASSQVRGGQYF. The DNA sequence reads TGTGCCAGCAGCCAAGTAAGGGGCGGGCAGTACTTC. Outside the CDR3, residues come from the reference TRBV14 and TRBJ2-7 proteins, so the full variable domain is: EAGVTQFPSHSVIEKGQTVTLRCDPISGHDNLYWYRRVMGKEIKFLLHFVKESKQDESGMPNNRFLAERTGGTYSTLKVQPAELEDSGVYFCASSQVRGGQYFGPGTRLTVT.